This entry lists 20 T cell receptor beta chains sequenced from one sample in a study of T cells in narcolepsy. Repertoires were generated with immunoSEQ multiplex PCR, while TCRdb's copy carries only in-frame clones and drops some. The table records fewer than 35,000 clones, approximately 82% of them present only once. Material: CD45RA- memory CD4+ T cells from PBMCs. Receptors originate from a human donor with narcolepsy.

The chain is built from TRBV27 and TRBJ2-5; D remains ambiguous. The J call may be mistaken, given a closer DNA end match to TRBJ2-7. There are 14 residues in the CDR3. CDR1 MNHEY and CDR2 SMNVEV come from the germline V gene (reference sequence). The CDR3 loop reads CASSPQVLSYEQYF. The CDR3 nucleotides are TGTGCCAGCAGTCCACAAGTTCTCTCCTACGAGCAGTACTTC.

The chain carries TRBV7-3 and TRBJ1-2, with 8 bases matching TRBD1. After removal of 5 bases from V and 3 bases from J, the junction contained 8 bases not matched to a gene. This CDR3 comprises 15 residues. Germline V gene lookup returns CDR1 SGHTA and CDR2 FQGTGA. The CDR3 loop reads CASSQGQGPYYGYTF. The CDR3, as DNA: TGTGCCAGCAGCCAAGGACAGGGACCCTACTATGGCTACACCTTC. The variable domain in full, completed from reference TRBV7-3 and TRBJ1-2, reads GAGVSQTPSNKVTEKGKYVELRCDPISGHTALYWYRQSLGQGPEFLIYFQGTGAADDSGLPNDRFFAVRPEGSVSTLKIQRTERGDSAVYLCASSQGQGPYYGYTFGSGTRLTVV.

The V and J genes are TRBV2 and TRBJ2-3, with TRBD2 matching 13 bases. The CDR3 spans 16 residues. V lost 4 bases, J lost 5 bases, and 6 bases stayed unmatched. Germline CDR1 is SNHLY and CDR2 is FYNNEI. The CDR3 reads CASSGTGLAGQDTQYF. CDR3 nucleotide sequence: TGTGCCAGCAGTGGAACGGGACTAGCGGGGCAAGATACGCAGTATTTT.

The CDR3 coding sequence is TGCGCCAGCAGCCAAGTCCGGGGCTTATCCTACGAGCAGTACTTC. Translation: CASSQVRGLSYEQYF. This sequence joins TRBV4-3 and TRBJ2-7; D is possibly TRBD1 or TRBD2 (5 bases each). CDR1 LGHNA and CDR2 YSLEER come from the germline V gene. V lost 1 base to trimming and J lost 1 base, with 11 bases between them. CDR3 length: 15 amino acids.

Turning to this clone: Within the sample, other DNA sequences also encode this same CDR3. The V call is TRBV5-4, the J call TRBJ2-5; TRBD1 aligns across 9 bases. The CDR3 contains 13 residues. The V and J ends lost 4 bases and 4 bases, in that order; junction bases with no gene match: 2. CDR1 SGHNT and CDR2 YYREEE come from the germline V gene (reference sequence). The CDR3 nucleotides are TGTGCCAGCAGCCTACAGGGGGCAGAGACCCAGTACTTC. Translated: CASSLQGAETQYF.

This chain connects TRBV30 to TRBJ2-6; possible D gene TRBD1, 6 bases. Per germline, CDR1 GTSNPN and CDR2 SVGIG (reference sequence). CDR3 length equals 15 residues. The germline V and J ends were trimmed by 0 bases and 4 bases, with 10 bases remaining between them. The CDR3 sequence: CAWSVGGTGANVLTF. CDR3 DNA: TGTGCCTGGAGTGTAGGGGGAACGGGGGCCAACGTCCTGACTTTC.

This chain joins TRBV10-3 and TRBJ2-1; D is possibly TRBD2 (7 bases). The CDR3 is 15 amino acids. Trimming shortened V by 8 bases and J by 2 bases, and 16 bases separated the two germline ends. CDR1 ENHRY and CDR2 SYGVKD come from the germline V gene. In DNA form, the CDR3 reads TGTGCCATCGCCCCCGGGGGGCGGACCTACAATGAGCAGTTCTTC. Translating gives CAIAPGGRTYNEQFF.

The chain uses TRBV5-3 and TRBJ1-1; D may be TRBD1 (5 bases). TRBV5-3 falls under the ORF class, with uncertain function. This CDR3 is 17 amino acids long. Trimming took off 9 bases at V and 6 bases at J, with 30 bases between the two ends. The CDR3 reads CATKEYPGRSISAEAFF. CDR3 DNA sequence: TGTGCCACCAAGGAGTATCCGGGACGGAGCATATCCGCTGAAGCTTTCTTT.

To note about this clone: At one boundary the junction diverges from the germline segment, which might be a read error. This chain uses TRBV7-2 with TRBJ1-2; 7 bases map to TRBD1. The CDR3 sequence is 14 residues long. Germline CDR1 and CDR2: SGHTA and FQGNSA. CDR3 bases: TGTGCCAGCAGCTTAGGTCAGGGGGACTATGGCCACACCTTC. Translation: CASSLGQGDYGHTF.

J is TRBJ1-1 and V is TRBV25-1; possibly TRBD1 for D (5 bases). V lost 1 base and J 11 bases, leaving 11 bases between the germline ends. This CDR3 spans 12 amino acids. From germline, CDR1 is MGHDK and CDR2 SYGVNS. CDR3: CASSESDRAAFF. DNA for the CDR3: TGTGCCAGCAGTGAATCCGACAGAGCCGCTTTCTTT.

The chain employs TRBV7-2 and TRBJ2-7; TRBD2 matches 11 bases. The trim removed 6 bases at V and 2 bases at J, leaving 9 bases unmatched. Germline CDR1 is SGHTA and CDR2 is FQGNSA. This CDR3 contains 16 residues. The CDR3 DNA reads TGTGCCAGCAGAGTTAGCGGGGGGGCCCTCCCCTACGAGCAGTACTTC. It specifies CASRVSGGALPYEQYF.

This chain joins TRBV4-3 and TRBJ1-4; 9 bases line up with TRBD1. Germline V gene data show CDR1 as LGHNA and CDR2 as YSLEER. There are 12 residues in the CDR3. Losses at the gene ends were 6 bases for V and 8 bases for J; bases not matched to a gene: 1. CDR3: CASRDRGEKLFF. DNA of the CDR3: TGCGCCAGCAGGGACAGGGGCGAAAAACTGTTTTTT.

The chain uses TRBV7-3 and TRBJ2-5; D might be TRBD1 or TRBD2, each matching 5 bases. Trimming removed 5 bases from V and 9 bases from J, with 19 bases in between. This CDR3 region has 14 residues. Germline V gene data show CDR1 as SGHTA and CDR2 as FQGTGA. Here the CDR3 DNA reads TGTGCCAGCAGCCCGGGACCTGACAAGAGACCCCAGTACTTC. Protein product: CASSPGPDKRPQYF.

This clone was picked up one time. This rearrangement joins TRBV7-2 to TRBJ2-7, with D perhaps TRBD2 (6 bases). The V gene's germline CDR1 is SGHTA and CDR2 FQGNSA. The CDR3 spans 14 residues. The V gene lost 5 bases and the J gene lost 2 bases, with 13 bases spanning the gap. The CDR3 DNA sequence: TGTGCCAGCAGCATTCTAGCGAACACCTACGAGCAGTACTTC. It is translated as CASSILANTYEQYF. Variable domain in full (rest from reference TRBV7-2 and TRBJ2-7): GAGVSQSPSNKVTEKGKDVELRCDPISGHTALYWYRQSLGQGLEFLIYFQGNSAPDKSGLPSDRFSAERTGGSVSTLTIQRTQQEDSAVYLCASSILANTYEQYFGPGTRLTVT.

The V gene is TRBV11-2, the J gene TRBJ2-7, with 9 nucleotides matching TRBD1. With V trimmed by 9 bases and J by 2 bases, 11 bases remained unmatched. Germline CDR1 SGHAT, CDR2 FQNNGV. The length of the CDR3 is 15 residues. The CDR3 DNA reads TGTGCCAGTGGAATGGGGGGACAGGGTCCCTACGAGCAGTACTTC. Translating gives CASGMGGQGPYEQYF. The full variable domain, rest sourced from reference TRBV11-2 and TRBJ2-7, is EAGVAQSPRYKIIEKRQSVAFWCNPISGHATLYWYQQILGQGPKLLIQFQNNGVVDDSQLPKDRFSAERLKGVDSTLKIQPAKLEDSAVYLCASGMGGQGPYEQYFGPGTRLTVT.

This chain connects TRBV19 to TRBJ2-5; TRBD1 matches 10 bases. V was clipped by 1 base and J by 3 bases; unmatched bases: 2. CDR3 length: 15 residues. Germline V gives CDR1 LNHDA, CDR2 SQIVND (reference sequence). DNA for the CDR3: TGTGCCAGTAGTATAGTCGGGACAGGGGAAGAGACCCAGTACTTC. Amino acids: CASSIVGTGEETQYF.

The CDR3 DNA sequence: TGTGCCAGCAGCGGCTCGTTGATGGCCAACGTCCTGACTTTC. It is translated as CASSGSLMANVLTF. The chain carries TRBV7-2 and TRBJ2-6; no reliable D call. The V gene lost 5 bases and the J gene lost 6 bases, with 11 bases spanning the gap. Germline V lookup: CDR1 SGHTA, CDR2 FQGNSA. This CDR3 comprises 14 residues.

V is TRBV7-2 and J is TRBJ1-2, with D unresolved. Germline values: CDR1 SGHTA, CDR2 FQGNSA. V was shortened by 2 bases and J by 1 base, with 8 bases between the two germline ends. The length of the CDR3 is 14 residues. CDR3 loop: CASSLSQVNYGYTF. The DNA of the CDR3 is TGTGCCAGCAGCTTATCGCAGGTTAACTATGGCTACACCTTC.

The genes are TRBV7-8 and TRBJ1-1; 9 bases line up with TRBD1. Germline values: CDR1 SGHVS, CDR2 FQNEAQ. J gave up 1 base and V 4 bases, and 10 bases lay outside the gene matches. The CDR3 is made up of 17 amino acids. This chain's CDR3 is CASSSPRTGAKNTEAFF. The CDR3 DNA reads TGTGCCAGCAGCTCCCCTCGGACAGGGGCAAAGAACACTGAAGCTTTCTTT.

V gene TRBV5-5 combines with J gene TRBJ2-5; tentative D call: TRBD2 (6 bases). CDR3 length equals 16 residues. The germline V gene has CDR1 SGHKS and CDR2 YYEKEE (reference sequence). The V and J ends lost 2 bases and 2 bases respectively, with 16 bases between them. The CDR3 sequence is CASSFRPVAGQETQYF. As DNA, the CDR3 is TGTGCCAGCAGCTTTCGCCCTGTTGCGGGGCAAGAGACCCAGTACTTC.